Described below is a single TCR beta chain sequence and its context. These data come from a study of OX40 agonist ivuxolimab in advanced cancers. For the study at large: Patients in the trial were receiving intravenous ivuxolimab every 2 weeks, at doses of 0.01 to 10 mg/kg.

The CDR3 is made up of 14 amino acids. Germline lookup yields CDR1 SGHNT and CDR2 YYREEE (reference sequence). J gave up 5 bases and V 4 bases, and 7 bases lay outside the gene matches. This table comes from immunoSEQ multiplex PCR, and its TCRdb copy is limited to in-frame clones, with some not included. The sample lists approximately 58,000 clones; approximately 89% were seen once. The input for sequencing was CD4+ or CD8+ T cells sorted from blood, taken in a trial of the OX40 agonist ivuxolimab. The clonotype was recovered from an adult with an advanced solid tumor such as melanoma, head and neck, liver or kidney cancer. The gene calls are TRBV5-4 and TRBJ2-3; the match to TRBD2 covers 7 bases. The CDR3 bases are TGTGCCAGCAGCCGGGGAGGGCCACAAGATACGCAGTATTTT. Protein: CASSRGGPQDTQYF. Complete variable domain (other parts from reference TRBV5-4 and TRBJ2-3): ETGVTQSPTHLIKTRGQQVTLRCSSQSGHNTVSWYQQALGQGPQFIFQYYREEENGRGNFPPRFSGLQFPNYSSELNVNALELDDSALYLCASSRGGPQDTQYFGPGTRLTVL.